This T cell receptor (beta chain) derives from a study of blood T cell repertoires in COVID-19. The assay was immunoSEQ multiplex PCR, and TCRdb's table has in-frame clones only and misses some. The profile covers under 250,000 clones, with under 90% appearing a single time and approximately 5.1% taken by the ten largest. CDR1 and CDR2 from the germline V gene are SGHAT and FQNNGV. This CDR3 comprises 16 residues. The J segment lost 5 bases and the V segment lost 5 bases, leaving 5 bases of the junction unmatched. The receptor comes from a woman in her sixties who had recovered from COVID-19. The sequenced sample consisted of peripheral blood. This rearrangement joins TRBV11-2 to TRBJ2-3; TRBD2 aligns across 15 bases. The CDR3, as DNA: TGTGCCAGCAGCAGGACTAGCGGGGGGGCTGGAGATACGCAGTATTTT. This sequence encodes CASSRTSGGAGDTQYF.